Below are 22 T cell receptor delta chains sequenced from a single sample in a study of γδ T cells in repeated Plasmodium falciparum infection. TCRdb processed the multiplex PCR reads again with the CATT caller. The sample carries under 60,000 delta-chain clones, approximately 1.5% recorded once. Gammadelta T cells were flow-sorted from PBMC into Vgamma9/Vdelta2+ and Vdelta2-negative populations for bulk analysis. Sequencing was carried out using gamma-delta T cells from blood. The receptor set was obtained from a pool of human donors (malaria-infected and uninfected, not separated).

This clone was seen a handful of times. A read error likely explains why the TCRdb protein, taken from a much larger clone, differs from this DNA's translation at residue 14; the protein shown is translated from the DNA. The V gene corresponds to TRDV2; no J gene was called; TRDD3 is the table's D call, not checked against the DNA. Germline loops: CDR1 GEAIGNYY, CDR2 EKD. The CDR3 has 16 residues. The CDR3 here is CACDELGELGTRQTFF. In DNA form, the CDR3 reads TGTGCCTGTGACGAACTGGGGGAACTCGGCACCCGACAGACGTTTTTC.

There are a few counts of this clone. One base separates it from a far larger clone, so it is likely a read error. Other DNA sequences in the same sample also yield this CDR3. The genes are TRDV1 and TRDJ1; TRDD3 aligns across 7 bases. The J gene is not listed in TCRdb, so it was assigned here from a DNA match to germline. CDR3 length: 17 amino acids. Per the germline V gene, CDR1 is TSWWSYY and CDR2 is QGS. In DNA form, the CDR3 reads TGCGCTCTTGGGGAAAACTTAGGCCTGGGGGGCACCGATAAACTCATCTTT. Protein sequence: CALGENLGLGGTDKLIF.

This clone was picked up a small number of times. This DNA's translation differs at residue 4 from TCRdb's protein, which comes from a much larger clone; a read error is likely, and the protein shown is translated from the DNA. The V gene is TRDV1, the J gene TRDJ1; 13 bases map to TRDD3. Per germline, CDR1 TSWWSYY and CDR2 QGS. CDR3 size: 25 residues. The CDR3 is CALREISAPSRAPYWGIRVTIGLIF. The CDR3 DNA is TGTGCTCTTAGGGAAATTTCGGCTCCCTCTCGGGCCCCGTACTGGGGGATACGGGTTACGATAGGACTCATCTTT.

This clone was recorded many times. The protein TCRdb gives is from a much larger clone and does not agree with this DNA's translation at residue 3, likely a read error; the protein shown here comes from the DNA. The chain uses TRDV1 and TRDJ1; perhaps TRDD3 as D (5 bases). The J gene comes from matching the DNA to germline here; TCRdb lacks it. CDR3 length: 18 amino acids. The germline V gene has CDR1 TSWWSYY and CDR2 QGS. CDR3 region: CAIGLPLGSLRYTDKLIF. Written as DNA, the CDR3 is TGTGCTATTGGGCTCCCCCTGGGCTCTCTCCGGTACACCGATAAACTCATCTTT.

In regard to this clone: The TCRdb record carries a much larger clone's protein, which differs from this DNA's translation at residue 14; a read error is the likely cause, and the protein listed here is the DNA translation. The chain combines TRDV1 with TRDJ1; 13 bases line up with TRDD3. In the absence of a J gene in TCRdb, the DNA was matched to germline to assign it here. The CDR3 is 21 amino acids. Per the germline V gene, CDR1 is TSWWSYY and CDR2 is QGS. Trimming at V came to 3 bases and at J to 0 bases, leaving 16 bases not matched to a gene. CDR3 sequence reads: CALGDLDGTGGYVMYTDKLIF. In nucleotides, the CDR3 is TGTGCTCTTGGGGATCTGGACGGTACTGGGGGATACGTCATGTACACCGATAAACTCATCTTT.

This clone came up a few times. The protein given by TCRdb reflects a much larger clone and differs at residue 2 from this DNA's translation, likely from a read error; the protein shown is the DNA's translation. As DNA, the CDR3 is TGTTCTCTTGGGAACCCCCAACCTATCTGGGGGATATCGGGAGGCGATAAACTCATCTTT. As protein: CSLGNPQPIWGISGGDKLIF. The rearrangement links TRDV1 to TRDJ1, with 10 bases lining up with TRDD3. The germline gives CDR1 TSWWSYY, CDR2 QGS. The CDR3 runs to 20 residues.

This clone has a count of ten or more. A junction boundary mismatches the germline segment, possibly from a read error. J is TRDJ1 and V is TRDV1, with 12 bases lining up with TRDD3. Per the germline V gene, CDR1 is TSWWSYY and CDR2 is QGS. The CDR3 loop spans 21 amino acids. The CDR3 nucleotides read TGTGCTCCTGGGGATAATCCTACTTGGGTTGGCTGGGGGATACGCTCCGATAAACTCATCTTT. Its protein is CAPGDNPTWVGWGIRSDKLIF.

This clone has only a few counts. A read error likely explains why the TCRdb protein, taken from a much larger clone, differs from this DNA's translation at residue 16; the protein shown is translated from the DNA. The chain links TRDV1 to TRDJ1; D possibly corresponds to TRDD2 (9 bases). The J gene, not given by TCRdb, was assigned here from a germline match of the nucleotide sequence. The V gene's germline CDR1 is TSWWSYY and CDR2 QGS. CDR3 size: 21 residues. V dropped 3 bases and J dropped 3 bases, with 32 bases sitting between them. CDR3 nucleotides: TGTGCTCTTGGGGACCAACCTTCCTACGACTGGGGGTTCGTGTACCCCGATAAACTCATCTTT. Encoded protein: CALGDQPSYDWGFVYPDKLIF.

The sample holds a few counts of this clone. A read error likely explains why the TCRdb protein, taken from a much larger clone, differs from this DNA's translation at residue 4; the protein shown is translated from the DNA. The V and J genes are TRDV1 and TRDJ1, with D perhaps matching TRDD3 (5 bases). Germline assignment: CDR1 TSWWSYY and CDR2 QGS. This CDR3 is built from 17 residues. The V and J ends lost 8 bases and 0 bases respectively, with 22 bases between them. Here the CDR3 DNA reads TGTGCTCTTTGGCGCCGACGGGGGCTGTTATACACCGATAAACTCATCTTT. Its protein is CALWRRRGLLYTDKLIF.

This clone has a handful of counts. This likely traces to a read error, being one base from a far larger clone. The sample carries other DNA sequences with the same CDR3. The V gene is given as TRAV38-2/DV8, and no J gene call is available; TRDD3 was called by the table and not checked on the DNA. The CDR3 is 22 residues long. Germline values: CDR1 TSESDYY, CDR2 QEAYKQQN. The CDR3 DNA reads as TGTGCTTATAGGAGCGTACTTCCTCGGTGTTGGTTGGGGACCTCGTACACCGATAAACTTATCTTT. Encoded protein: CAYRSVLPRCWLGTSYTDKLIF.

About this clone itself: A read error likely explains this, since a far larger clone differs by one base. The identical CDR3 is also encoded by other nucleotide sequences in the sample. The J gene is TRDJ1, the V gene TRDV1; D is ambiguous. Germline V gene sequence: CDR1 TSWWSYY, CDR2 QGS. This CDR3 comprises 16 residues. The DNA for the CDR3 is TGTGCTCTTGGGATCGAACAGCCCGCATACACCGATAAGCTCATCTTT. Its protein is CALGIEQPAYTDKLIF.

This clone came up many times. The same CDR3 can be traced to other DNA sequences in this sample. The CDR3 sequence is CALGEATFSPYRDKLIF. The DNA for the CDR3 is TGTGCTCTTGGGGAGGCTACGTTTAGCCCCTACCGCGATAAACTCATCTTT. The V call is TRDV1, the J call TRDJ1, with D tentatively TRDD2 (5 bases). Trimming took off 3 bases at V and 4 bases at J, with 21 bases between the two ends. Germline assignment: CDR1 TSWWSYY and CDR2 QGS. This CDR3 is built from 17 residues.

A few counts support this clone. The TCRdb protein, from a much larger clone, departs from this DNA's translation at residue 9, likely by read error; the protein shown derives from the DNA. The chain employs TRDV1 and TRDJ1; TRDD2 might be the D (5 bases). TCRdb is silent on the J gene; assignment here came from matching the DNA to germline. The CDR3 covers 19 residues. Germline V lookup: CDR1 TSWWSYY, CDR2 QGS. The CDR3 here is CALGEHTRSSGVNTNKLIF. In nucleotides, the CDR3 is TGTGCTCTTGGGGAACACACTCGTTCCTCCGGGGTTAACACCAATAAACTCATCTTT.

Many counts were recorded for this clone. The TCRdb record carries a much larger clone's protein, which differs from this DNA's translation at residue 5; a read error is the likely cause, and the protein listed here is the DNA translation. The CDR3 sequence is CACDTVRTLSSWDTRQMFF. In nucleotides, the CDR3 is TGTGCCTGTGACACCGTGCGGACTTTAAGCTCCTGGGACACCCGACAGATGTTTTTC. V gene TRDV2 combines with J gene TRDJ3; D unclear. TCRdb supplies no J gene; here it was assigned by aligning the nucleotide sequence to germline. Germline V gives CDR1 GEAIGNYY, CDR2 EKD. V shed 0 bases and J shed 0 bases, with 14 bases lying between them. This CDR3 comprises 19 residues.

In regard to this clone: TCRdb's entry gives the protein of a much larger clone, which mismatches this DNA's translation at residue 7, likely from a read error; the protein reported here is translated from the DNA. The chain uses TRDV1 and TRDJ3; 12 bases line up with TRDD3. TCRdb gives no J gene; it was assigned here by matching the DNA to germline. V lost 2 bases to trimming and J lost 0 bases; unmatched junction nucleotides: 17. CDR3 size: 24 residues. Germline CDR1 TSWWSYY, CDR2 QGS. The CDR3 DNA sequence: TGTGCTCTTGGGGAAAGGACCTACCTTCCAACTGGGGGATACTTCTCCTGGGACACCCGACAGATGTTTTTC. The encoded protein is CALGERTYLPTGGYFSWDTRQMFF.

The sample holds a few counts of this clone. TCRdb pairs this DNA with a much larger clone's protein that differs at residue 8, likely a read error; the protein shown was translated from the DNA. This chain links TRDV3 with TRDJ1; no clear D. Trimming cost V 2 bases and J 6 bases, with 16 bases left between them. The length of the CDR3 is 13 residues. Germline assignment: CDR1 TVYSNPD and CDR2 GDNSRS (reference sequence). The CDR3 DNA follows: TGTGCCTTTTCCGGCCTTTCCCCGAATAAACTCATCTTT. Translation gives CAFSGLSPNKLIF. The full variable domain, rest sourced from reference TRDV3 and TRDJ1, is CDKVTQSSPDQTVASGSEVVLLCTYDTVYSNPDLFWYRIRPDYSFQFVFYGDNSRSEGADFTQGRFSVKHILTQKAFHLVISPVRTEDSATYYCAFSGLSPNKLIFGKGTRVTVEP.

Regarding this clone: A far larger clone differs by one base, so this is likely a read error. The same CDR3 can be traced to other DNA sequences in this sample. CDR3 nucleotides: TGTGCCTGTGACACCGCGGGGGATCGTGGCACCGATAAACTTATCTTT. As protein: CACDTAGDRGTDKLIF. The V gene was identified as TRDV2, while no J gene was called; TRDD3 was called by the table and not checked on the DNA. Germline V gene lookup returns CDR1 GEAIGNYY and CDR2 EKD. This CDR3 contains 16 residues.

On this clone: The TCRdb record carries a much larger clone's protein, which differs from this DNA's translation at residue 25; a read error is the likely cause, and the protein listed here is the DNA translation. No call exists for the J gene, whereas the V gene is TRDV1; the D segment call TRDD3 is taken from the table without a DNA check. This CDR3 spans 27 amino acids. CDR1 and CDR2 (germline): TSWWSYY, QGS. The CDR3 reads CALGELVFCLLGPPTGGPTLYTDKHIF. The CDR3 DNA reads TGTGCTCTTGGGGAACTAGTATTTTGTCTCCTAGGCCCCCCAACTGGGGGTCCTACTTTGTACACCGATAAACACATCTTT.

There are a few counts of this clone. TCRdb's listed protein matches a much larger clone and diverges from this DNA's translation at residue 9, likely through a read error; the protein shown comes from the DNA. This chain connects TRDV1 to TRDJ1, with 8 bases aligning to TRDD3. The junction had 21 bases not matched to a gene; V was cut back by 0 bases and J by 0 bases. CDR3 size: 22 residues. The V gene's germline CDR1 is TSWWSYY and CDR2 QGS. The CDR3 loop reads CALGELRLAFWGKTSYTDKLIF. The CDR3 DNA reads as TGTGCTCTTGGGGAACTAAGACTGGCCTTCTGGGGGAAAACTAGCTACACCGATAAACTCATCTTT.

This clone was observed many times. The sample holds other DNA sequences that translate to the same CDR3. The chain joins TRDV1 to TRDJ1; TRDD3 matches at 12 bases. The germline CDR1 and CDR2 sequences are TSWWSYY and QGS. The trim removed 0 bases at V and 0 bases at J, leaving 14 bases unmatched. This CDR3 has 21 amino acids. CDR3 bases: TGTGCTCTTGGGGAACTAAACCTACTGGGGGATACCTTATCTTACACCGATAAACTCATCTTT. Translated, it gives CALGELNLLGDTLSYTDKLIF.

This clone has only a few counts. TCRdb's entry gives the protein of a much larger clone, which mismatches this DNA's translation at residue 8, likely from a read error; the protein reported here is translated from the DNA. V is TRDV2 and J is TRDJ1; TRDD3 matches at 8 bases. TCRdb lists no J gene, so it was determined here by aligning the DNA to germline. The V segment lost 3 bases and the J segment 0 bases; nucleotides outside the gene matches: 11. Looked up from germline, CDR1 is GEAIGNYY and CDR2 is EKD. The CDR3 totals 17 residues. CDR3 loop: CACDSLGGTGDTDKLIF. CDR3 DNA: TGTGCCTGTGACTCACTGGGGGGTACGGGGGACACCGATAAACTCATCTTT.

This clone showed up many times. This chain uses TRDV2 with TRDJ1, with TRDD3 identical over 13 bases. Unmatched junction bases numbered 24, after V lost 3 bases and J lost 0 bases. CDR1 is GEAIGNYY and CDR2 is EKD in the germline V gene. This CDR3 spans 23 amino acids. This CDR3 is CACDSLPTGTGGYAHNYTDKLIF. CDR3 DNA sequence: TGTGCCTGTGACTCACTTCCTACCGGTACTGGGGGATACGCTCACAATTACACCGATAAACTCATCTTT.